Listed here are 15 T cell receptor beta chains from one sample, sequenced in a study of long-term antiretroviral therapy in people with HIV. immunoSEQ v3.0 was run at survey level. Some clones are missing from TCRdb's copy, which holds only in-frame ones; the method was immunoSEQ multiplex PCR. This table has tens of thousands of clones, 80% appearing once. The specimen was unsorted PBMCs, collected 1.5 years after starting antiretroviral therapy. Receptors were obtained from a man between 18 and 35 years old with HIV.

This chain joins TRBV20-1 and TRBJ2-2; no reliable D call. The CDR3 length is 11 residues. CDR1 and CDR2 from the germline V gene are DFQATT and SNEGSKA (reference sequence). Trimming stripped 8 bases from V and 3 bases from J, with 7 bases between. CDR3: CSSPHTGELFF. DNA for the CDR3: TGCAGTTCGCCGCACACCGGGGAGCTGTTTTTT.

This clone was found a few times. The chain has TRBV2 and TRBJ2-2; 7 nucleotides align to TRBD2. The CDR3 is 14 amino acids. From germline, CDR1 is SNHLY and CDR2 FYNNEI. Trimming cost V 6 bases and J 4 bases; bases outside gene matches: 5. The CDR3 spells CASRGGSPTGELFF. CDR3 nucleotide sequence: TGTGCCAGCAGGGGCGGGAGCCCCACCGGGGAGCTGTTTTTT.

DNA for the CDR3: TGTGCCAGTAGTGGCAGAGGAACTGAAGCTTTCTTT. Its translation: CASSGRGTEAFF. The chain combines TRBV19 with TRBJ1-1; D remains unclear. The CDR3 is 12 residues long. V was clipped by 5 bases and J by 5 bases, with 9 bases between them. CDR1 is LNHDA, CDR2 SQIVND, per germline (reference sequence).

The chain carries TRBV11-2 and TRBJ1-1; tentative D call: TRBD1 (5 bases). Looked up from germline, CDR1 is SGHAT and CDR2 is FQNNGV. V dropped 0 bases and J dropped 11 bases, with 13 bases sitting between them. CDR3 size: 13 residues. CDR3 region: CASSLETGLRAFF. CDR3 nucleotide sequence: TGTGCCAGCAGCTTAGAAACAGGACTTCGGGCTTTCTTT.

The DNA of the CDR3 is TGTGCCAGCAACACCCTTGAGAGCACAGATACGCAGTATTTT. Its protein product is CASNTLESTDTQYF. This chain uses TRBV27 with TRBJ2-3; no clear D. Trimming left V 7 bases short and J 0 bases short, with 11 bases between. The CDR3 length is 14 residues. The germline gives CDR1 MNHEY, CDR2 SMNVEV (reference sequence).

This clone occurred a few times. This rearrangement joins TRBV6-5 to TRBJ2-1; D is perhaps TRBD1 (5 bases). The CDR3 loop spans 13 amino acids. Germline V gives CDR1 MNHEY, CDR2 SVGAGI. The V end lost 5 bases, the J end lost 7 bases, and 12 bases lay between the germline ends. The CDR3 nucleotides read TGTGCCAGCAGTGACAGACTGGGAAATGAGCAGTTCTTC. Encoded protein: CASSDRLGNEQFF.

The chain recombines TRBV11-1 with TRBJ2-3; tentative D call: TRBD1 (6 bases). This CDR3 contains 14 residues. The V end was cut by 8 bases, the J end by 3 bases, with 15 bases between. Germline CDR1 reads SGHAT; CDR2 reads FQDESV (reference sequence). CDR3: CASGTGLFTDTQYF. Written as DNA, the CDR3 is TGTGCCAGCGGAACAGGGCTCTTTACAGATACGCAGTATTTT.

CDR3 loop: CASSPSPLGREDEKLFF. In nucleotides, the CDR3 is TGTGCCAGCTCACCATCACCATTGGGGAGGGAAGATGAAAAACTGTTTTTT. V is TRBV18 and J is TRBJ1-4; unclear D gene. Germline CDR1 and CDR2: KGHSH and LQKENI. V dropped 2 bases and J dropped 6 bases, with 19 bases sitting between them. This CDR3 spans 17 amino acids.

V usage is TRBV2 and J usage is TRBJ2-5; no clear D gene. The CDR3 has 15 amino acids. Germline CDR1 reads SNHLY; CDR2 reads FYNNEI. V was pared by 4 bases and J by 0 bases, with 12 bases between. The CDR3 reads CASSVNPGYQETQYF. CDR3 nucleotides: TGTGCCAGCAGTGTTAATCCAGGCTACCAAGAGACCCAGTACTTC.

The V call is TRBV9, the J call TRBJ2-1; D might be TRBD1 (5 bases). In germline, CDR1 is SGDLS, CDR2 YYNGEE. CDR3 length equals 12 residues. Trimming shortened V by 3 bases and J by 10 bases, and 11 bases separated the two germline ends. CDR3 coding DNA: TGTGCCAGCAGCGAGACTTGGGGCGAGCAGTTCTTC. Translating gives CASSETWGEQFF.

This rearrangement joins TRBV9 to TRBJ2-2, with 7 bases that match TRBD1. CDR3 length: 16 residues. V was pared by 6 bases and J by 0 bases, with 8 bases of the junction left unmatched. The germline CDR1 and CDR2 sequences are SGDLS and YYNGEE. CDR3 sequence: CASTARQGSNTGELFF. CDR3 nucleotides: TGTGCCAGCACCGCCCGACAGGGATCGAACACCGGGGAGCTGTTTTTT.

This chain uses TRBV5-1 with TRBJ2-3; TRBD2 aligns across 7 bases. The germline gives CDR1 SGHRS, CDR2 YFSETQ. After removal of 2 bases from V and 0 bases from J, the junction contained 6 bases not matched to a gene. The CDR3 sequence is 16 residues long. The CDR3 spells CASSFGGSTSTDTQYF. The CDR3, as DNA: TGCGCCAGCAGCTTCGGCGGGAGCACTAGCACAGATACGCAGTATTTT. The whole variable domain, filled in from reference TRBV5-1 and TRBJ2-3, reads KAGVTQTPRYLIKTRGQQVTLSCSPISGHRSVSWYQQTPGQGLQFLFEYFSETQRNKGNFPGRFSGRQFSNSRSEMNVSTLELGDSALYLCASSFGGSTSTDTQYFGPGTRLTVL.

The gene calls are TRBV6-6 and TRBJ1-5; possibly TRBD1 for D (5 bases). CDR3 length equals 16 residues. Germline-derived CDR1 and CDR2 are MNHNY and SVGAGI (reference sequence). V gave up 3 bases and J gave up 4 bases, with 16 bases separating them. DNA of the CDR3: TGTGCCAGCAGTTATCCTGGGCAGGGATCAAATCAGCCCCAGCATTTT. It specifies CASSYPGQGSNQPQHF.

The V and J genes are TRBV18 and TRBJ2-5, with D unresolved. Germline V gene data show CDR1 as KGHSH and CDR2 as LQKENI. V dropped 3 bases and J dropped 4 bases, with 6 bases sitting between them. The CDR3 runs to 12 residues. This CDR3 is CASSPRLETQYF. CDR3 nucleotides: TGTGCCAGCTCACCGCGATTAGAGACCCAGTACTTC.

The V call is TRBV7-3, the J call TRBJ2-5; D not resolved. Trimming removed 0 bases from V and 5 bases from J, with 7 bases in between. The CDR3 covers 13 residues. Germline V gene sequence: CDR1 SGHTA, CDR2 FQGTGA. The CDR3 region is CASSLTVGETQYF. The CDR3 DNA reads TGTGCCAGCAGCTTAACGGTGGGGGAGACCCAGTACTTC.